The following is a T cell receptor beta chain sequence with its context. Mismatch with germline at one junction end may stem from a read error. Per the authors' pipeline: Scientists estimated how many nucleated cells there were by amplifying reference gene primers. Sequencing used immunoSEQ multiplex PCR; TCRdb keeps in-frame clones, though not all of them. The DNA was the basis for D and trimming; V, J and clone size are from that table. The sample gives approximately 220,000 clones, around nine tenths of which show up once; more than 2.5% is in the top ten. The data are from a study of blood T cell repertoires in COVID-19. Study-wide context: The samples span acute and convalescent COVID-19 from the United States, Italy and Spain.

The sample taken for sequencing was peripheral blood. This receptor was taken from a man aged 55 to 70 with acute or convalescent COVID-19.

This chain's CDR3 is CASSQVPGAGNTIYF. The CDR3 DNA reads as TGCGCCAGCAGCCAAGTACCAGGGGCTGGGAACACCATATATTTT. This chain joins TRBV4-1 and TRBJ1-3, with a tentative D call TRBD1 (6 bases). Germline V lookup: CDR1 MGHRA, CDR2 YSYEKL. CDR3 size: 15 residues.